The clone carrying this T cell receptor (beta chain) was observed once. What it binds is unknown. Some clones are missing from TCRdb's copy, which holds only in-frame ones; the method was immunoSEQ multiplex PCR. The sample gives about 93,000 clones, 85% to 90% of which show up once; over 2% is in the top ten. This sample stems from a study of T cell responses to AZD1222 COVID-19 vaccine. Study-level findings and limits: Samples come after the peak T cell response, not at day 14. Of the AZD1222 recipients, only 5 or 6 were seropositive at baseline. As reported, nearly half of all spike-specific TCRs target variant regions that are unmutated.

V lost 1 base to trimming and J lost 2 bases, with 6 bases between them. The V gene's germline CDR1 is KGHSH and CDR2 LQKENI. This CDR3 has 14 residues. This clonotype was obtained from an adult who received the AZD1222 COVID-19 vaccine. J is TRBJ1-5 and V is TRBV18; D possibly corresponds to TRBD1 (5 bases). Specimen: peripheral blood, collected 28 days after the second AZD1222 dose. CDR3 bases: TGTGCCAGCTCACCACAAGGGGGCAATCAGCCCCAGCATTTT. As protein: CASSPQGGNQPQHF.